This T cell receptor (beta chain) was documented in a study of shared clonotypes between healthy human individuals. Profiled with immunoSEQ multiplex PCR; TCRdb holds only in-frame clones, not every one. The data show under 650,000 clones, 90% to 97% seen once. With 0 bases removed from V and 7 bases from J, the gap between germline ends came to 23 bases. From germline, CDR1 is SGHRS and CDR2 YFSETQ. The CDR3 is 18 amino acids. Sequencing used naive CD4+ T cells sorted from blood. This sample's subset: CD45RA+ positively selected. V gene TRBV5-1 combines with J gene TRBJ2-1, with D maybe TRBD2 (5 bases). The receptor was isolated from a woman in her 30s in good health. CDR3 in DNA: TGCGCCAGCAGCTTGGCCGGATCAGGACGGGGTCGTGAAAATGAGCAGTTCTTC. Translation: CASSLAGSGRGRENEQFF.